This is a list of T cell receptor beta chains from one sample in a study of regulatory T cells in long-lasting Graves disease. One entry per CDR3 protein results from TCRdb running MiXCR on the multiplex PCR reads. This sample has 420,000 or so distinct CDR3 sequences, with 15% to 20% found just once. The same specimen was also included in a second study, on T cells in Graves' hyperthyroidism and ophthalmopathy.

The material was peripheral blood mononuclear cells (PBMCs), obtained at new diagnosis, from a patient treated with antithyroid drugs. The receptors were gathered from a woman younger than 35 with Graves disease. Both conserved end residues are part of each CDR3. D genes are given only for firm matches. Rows give clone size only sometimes, using once, few, many, or a class for an expanded clone.

CDR3: CASSTFSGTSVYNEQFF; DNA: TGTGCCAGTAGTACCTTCTCAGGGACTAGCGTTTACAATGAGCAGTTCTTC; D: TRBD2; size: many; V: TRBV19; J: TRBJ2-1
CDR3: CASSLAKGSEAKNIQYF; DNA: TGTGCCAGCAGCTTGGCCAAGGGCAGCGAAGCCAAAAACATTCAGTACTTC; D: .; size: few; V: TRBV5-4; J: TRBJ2-4
CDR3: CASRDTTGREHF; DNA: TGTGCCAGCAGGGACACAACAGGGAGAGAGCATTTT; D: .; size: many; V: TRBV6-1; J: TRBJ1-5
CDR3: CASSPARGFDQPQHF; DNA: TGTGCCAGCAGCCCTGCCCGGGGTTTCGATCAGCCCCAGCATTTT; D: .; size: many; V: TRBV28; J: TRBJ1-5
CDR3: CATSVRLAGAGNEQFF; DNA: TGTGCCACCAGCGTTCGACTAGCGGGAGCGGGGAATGAGCAGTTCTTC; D: TRBD2; size: many; V: TRBV15; J: TRBJ2-1
CDR3: CASSPSWTSHSYEQYF; DNA: TGTGCCAGCAGCCCAAGCTGGACTAGCCATTCATACGAGCAGTACTTC; D: TRBD2; size: .; V: TRBV3-1; J: TRBJ2-7
CDR3: CASSQYSGRAVRSSYEQYF; DNA: TGTGCCAGCAGCCAGTATAGCGGGAGGGCCGTCCGGAGCTCCTACGAGCAGTACTTC; D: TRBD2; size: few; V: TRBV3-1; J: TRBJ2-7
CDR3: CSASSFSEQYF; DNA: TGCAGTGCTAGTAGTTTCTCCGAGCAGTACTTC; D: .; size: many; V: TRBV20-1; J: TRBJ2-7
CDR3: CASSYNRREAFF; DNA: TGTGCCAGCAGTTACAACAGGCGAGAAGCTTTCTTT; D: .; size: many; V: TRBV6-2/TRBV6-3; J: TRBJ1-1
CDR3: CSVKYAGGLGETQYF; DNA: TGCAGCGTTAAGTATGCGGGAGGGTTGGGAGAGACCCAGTACTTC; D: TRBD2; size: .; V: TRBV29-1; J: TRBJ2-5
CDR3: CASSSGEGIEELFF; DNA: TGTGCCAGCAGCTCAGGGGAAGGGATTGAGGAGCTGTTTTTT; D: .; size: .; V: TRBV5-4; J: TRBJ2-2
CDR3: CSAIGTASSYEQYF; DNA: TGCAGCGCTATCGGGACGGCCAGCTCCTACGAGCAGTACTTC; D: .; size: .; V: TRBV29-1; J: TRBJ2-7
CDR3: CASSLVGYNEQFF; DNA: TGTGCCAGCAGTTTGGTGGGTTACAATGAGCAGTTCTTC; D: .; size: many; V: TRBV11-1; J: TRBJ2-1
CDR3: CSVSGTSGRYTQYF; DNA: TGCAGCGTTTCCGGGACTAGCGGTCGGTATACGCAGTATTTT; D: TRBD2; size: .; V: TRBV29-1; J: TRBJ2-3
CDR3: CASSLLVAGRTNEQFF; DNA: TGTGCCAGCAGCTTGCTTGTGGCGGGGCGAACCAATGAGCAGTTCTTC; D: .; size: .; V: TRBV5-4; J: TRBJ2-1
CDR3: CASSLQLGIPYEQYF; DNA: TGTGCCAGCAGTTTACAGTTAGGTATCCCCTACGAGCAGTACTTC; D: .; size: many; V: TRBV7-2; J: TRBJ2-7
CDR3: CASSLGAHPGYEQFF; DNA: TGTGCCAGCAGTCTCGGAGCCCACCCAGGCTATGAGCAGTTCTTC; D: .; size: many; V: TRBV27; J: TRBJ2-1
CDR3: CALTGPYNEQFF; DNA: TGTGCCCTGACAGGGCCTTACAATGAGCAGTTCTTC; D: TRBD1; size: .; V: TRBV28; J: TRBJ2-1
CDR3: CASSLARGGAGANVLTF; DNA: TGTGCCAGCAGTTTAGCCCGGGGCGGTGCTGGGGCCAACGTCCTGACTTTC; D: .; size: few; V: TRBV12-3/TRBV12-4; J: TRBJ2-6
CDR3: CSARHLSGYTF; DNA: TGCAGTGCTAGACACCTGTCGGGCTACACCTTC; D: .; size: many; V: TRBV20-1; J: TRBJ1-2
CDR3: CASSHRLVGTDTQYF; DNA: TGTGCCAGCAGTCACAGACTAGTTGGCACAGATACGCAGTATTTT; D: .; size: many; V: TRBV25-1; J: TRBJ2-3
CDR3: CSARLHSGSYEQYF; DNA: TGCAGTGCCAGACTCCACTCAGGTTCCTACGAGCAGTACTTC; D: .; size: many; V: TRBV20-1; J: TRBJ2-7
CDR3: CASGAGGIDNEQFF; DNA: TGTGCTTCGGGGGCGGGAGGTATAGACAATGAGCAGTTCTTC; D: TRBD2; size: .; V: TRBV9; J: TRBJ2-1
CDR3: CASAVSYEQYF; DNA: TGTGCCAGCGCCGTGTCCTACGAGCAGTACTTC; D: .; size: few; V: TRBV28; J: TRBJ2-7
CDR3: CSATDYTDTQYF; DNA: TGCAGTGCTACGGACTACACAGATACGCAGTATTTT; D: .; size: many; V: TRBV20-1; J: TRBJ2-3
CDR3: CASRRNQGASNQPQHF; DNA: TGTGCCAGCAGGCGTAACCAGGGGGCTAGCAATCAGCCCCAGCATTTT; D: TRBD1; size: many; V: TRBV6-2/TRBV6-3; J: TRBJ1-5
CDR3: CASSSDDRGWNYGYTF; DNA: TGTGCCAGCAGCTCCGATGACAGGGGGTGGAACTATGGCTACACCTTC; D: TRBD1; size: many; V: TRBV9; J: TRBJ1-2
CDR3: CSARKGQGVNEQFF; DNA: TGCAGTGCTAGAAAGGGACAGGGGGTAAATGAGCAGTTCTTC; D: TRBD1; size: .; V: TRBV20-1; J: TRBJ2-1
CDR3: CASSQDLAPGVNEQFF; DNA: TGTGCCAGCAGCCAAGACTTGGCCCCGGGAGTTAATGAGCAGTTCTTC; D: .; size: few; V: TRBV3-1; J: TRBJ2-1
CDR3: CASTTSGAAWRLGGYTF; DNA: TGTGCCAGCACCACTTCCGGGGCCGCTTGGCGCTTAGGTGGCTACACCTTC; D: .; size: many; V: TRBV28; J: TRBJ1-2
CDR3: CASSQEWRQRNQPQHF; DNA: TGCGCCAGCAGCCAAGAGTGGAGACAGCGGAATCAGCCCCAGCATTTT; D: .; size: many; V: TRBV4-3; J: TRBJ1-5
CDR3: CASRGASGYQETQYF; DNA: TGTGCCAGCAGAGGGGCTAGCGGTTATCAAGAGACCCAGTACTTC; D: TRBD2; size: many; V: TRBV2; J: TRBJ2-5
CDR3: CAIMGLNLYGHTF; DNA: TGTGCCATCATGGGGCTGAACCTCTATGGCCACACCTTC; D: .; size: many; V: TRBV2; J: TRBJ1-2
CDR3: CASSPQGNSPLHF; DNA: TGTGCCAGCTCACCACAGGGTAATTCACCCCTCCACTTT; D: .; size: many; V: TRBV18; J: TRBJ1-6
CDR3: CASRPGTSGRAHEETQYF; DNA: TGCGCCAGCAGGCCCGGGACTAGCGGGAGGGCCCATGAAGAGACCCAGTACTTC; D: TRBD2; size: few; V: TRBV5-1; J: TRBJ2-5
CDR3: CASSLGGFSSETQYF; DNA: TGTGCCAGCAGCTTAGGGGGGTTTAGCTCGGAGACCCAGTACTTC; D: .; size: once; V: TRBV7-2; J: TRBJ2-5
CDR3: CSVALWAGEETQYF; DNA: TGCAGCGTGGCTTTATGGGCGGGAGAAGAGACCCAGTACTTC; D: TRBD2; size: few; V: TRBV29-1; J: TRBJ2-5
CDR3: CASSLSRGAYEQYF; DNA: TGCGCCAGCAGCTTGTCCCGCGGGGCCTACGAGCAGTACTTC; D: .; size: many; V: TRBV5-1; J: TRBJ2-7
CDR3: CASSQDSGVNEQFF; DNA: TGTGCCAGCAGCCAAGATTCAGGGGTCAATGAGCAGTTCTTC; D: .; size: .; V: TRBV4-2; J: TRBJ2-1
CDR3: CASSQSTGGGGAFF; DNA: TGCGCCAGCAGCCAATCGACAGGGGGCGGAGGAGCTTTCTTT; D: TRBD1; size: .; V: TRBV4-3; J: TRBJ1-1
CDR3: CASSYSMSPGGIEQFF; DNA: TGTGCCAGCAGTTACTCGATGTCCCCCGGCGGGATTGAGCAGTTCTTC; D: .; size: .; V: TRBV6-6; J: TRBJ2-1
CDR3: CASSGTGESYEQYF; DNA: TGTGCCAGCAGCGGGACAGGGGAAAGCTACGAGCAGTACTTC; D: TRBD1; size: few; V: TRBV6-2/TRBV6-3; J: TRBJ2-7
CDR3: CASSQAGAQYF; DNA: TGTGCCAGCAGCCAAGCCGGGGCGCAGTATTTT; D: .; size: .; V: TRBV3-1; J: TRBJ2-3
CDR3: CASSPQDYTARYEQYF; DNA: TGTGCCAGCAGCCCACAGGACTATACCGCTCGCTACGAGCAGTACTTC; D: .; size: .; V: TRBV3-1; J: TRBJ2-7
CDR3: CASSPIAPSYNEQFF; DNA: TGTGCCAGCAGTCCGATAGCGCCCTCCTACAATGAGCAGTTCTTC; D: .; size: many; V: TRBV28; J: TRBJ2-1
CDR3: CATPGQGFGGNQPQHF; DNA: TGTGCGACTCCGGGACAAGGATTTGGAGGCAATCAGCCCCAGCATTTT; D: .; size: many; V: TRBV28; J: TRBJ1-5
CDR3: CASSIVGGTDTQYF; DNA: TGTGCCAGCAGCATCGTAGGGGGAACAGATACGCAGTATTTT; D: .; size: many; V: TRBV7-2; J: TRBJ2-3
CDR3: CAWSPRTSEVDEQFF; DNA: TGTGCCTGGAGTCCAAGGACTAGCGAAGTCGATGAGCAGTTCTTC; D: TRBD2; size: .; V: TRBV30; J: TRBJ2-1
CDR3: CSARGENPKKNYEQYF; DNA: TGCAGTGCTAGGGGGGAAAACCCGAAAAAGAACTACGAGCAGTACTTC; D: .; size: many; V: TRBV20-1; J: TRBJ2-7